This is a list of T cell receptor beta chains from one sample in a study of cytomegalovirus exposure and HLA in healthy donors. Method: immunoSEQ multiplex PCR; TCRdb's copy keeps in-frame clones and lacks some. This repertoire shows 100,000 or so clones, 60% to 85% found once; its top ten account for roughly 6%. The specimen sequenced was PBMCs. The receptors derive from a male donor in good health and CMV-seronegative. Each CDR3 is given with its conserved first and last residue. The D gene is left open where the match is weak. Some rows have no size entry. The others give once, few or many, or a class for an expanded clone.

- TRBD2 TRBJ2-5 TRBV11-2 TGTGCCAGCAGCTTAGTAGCGGGAGGCCAAGAGACCCAGTACTTC CASSLVAGGQETQYF
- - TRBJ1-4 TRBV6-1 TGTGCCGCATACACAGGGCATGCTAATGAAAAACTGTTTTTT CAAYTGHANEKLFF
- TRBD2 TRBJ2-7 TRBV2 TGTGCCAGCACCGGGACTAGCGGGAGGGGTAGTTTGTACGAGCAGTACTTC CASTGTSGRGSLYEQYF
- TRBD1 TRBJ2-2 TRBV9 TGTGCCAGCAGCGCCTACAGGGGTACGGGCACCGGGGAGCTGTTTTTT CASSAYRGTGTGELFF
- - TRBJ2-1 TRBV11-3 TGTGCCAGCAGCTTAGATGGACAGTACAATGAGCAGTTCTTC CASSLDGQYNEQFF
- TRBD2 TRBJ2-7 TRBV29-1 TGCAGCGTTCTCTTTAGCGGGAGGGGGTCCTACGAGCAGTACTTC CSVLFSGRGSYEQYF
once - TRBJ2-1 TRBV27 TGTGCCAGCAGTTTATCGATTTACGGGGGTGCGGGCAATGAGCAGTTCTTC CASSLSIYGGAGNEQFF
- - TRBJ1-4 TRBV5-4 TGTGCCAGCAGAGAAAACAGCCGCGAAAAACTGTTTTTT CASRENSREKLFF
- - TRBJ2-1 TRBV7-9 TGTTCCAGCAGCCGGACAGCCTACAATGAGCAGTTCTTC CSSSRTAYNEQFF
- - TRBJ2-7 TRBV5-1 TGCGCCAGCAGCTTGTCGTCCGGCGAGCAGTACTTC CASSLSSGEQYF
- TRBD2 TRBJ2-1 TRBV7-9 TGTGCCAGCAGCTTATCGCTAGCGGGTTCCTACAATGAGCAGTTCTTC CASSLSLAGSYNEQFF
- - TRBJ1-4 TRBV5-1 TGCGCCAGCAGCCCCGGGGGAATTGGTGAAAAACTGTTTTTT CASSPGGIGEKLFF
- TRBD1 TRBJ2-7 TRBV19 TGTGCCAGTCATTCCGGGACAGGGTCTTACGAGCAGTACTTC CASHSGTGSYEQYF
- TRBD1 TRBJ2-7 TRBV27 TGTGCCAGCAGTTCGGGACAGGGGGTCACCTACGAGCAGTACTTC CASSSGQGVTYEQYF
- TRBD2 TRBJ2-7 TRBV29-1 TGCAGCGTTGAAGACACTAGCGACGAGCAGTACTTC CSVEDTSDEQYF
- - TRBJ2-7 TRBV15 TGTGCCACCAGCAGAGAGGCGGGGGCAAACGAGCAGTACTTC CATSREAGANEQYF
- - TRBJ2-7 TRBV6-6 TGTGCCAGCAGAGGGCGGGACGAGCAGTACTTC CASRGRDEQYF
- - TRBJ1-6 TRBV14 TGTGCCAGCAGCCAAGATCGAGGGAATCCGAATTCACCCCTCCACTTT CASSQDRGNPNSPLHF
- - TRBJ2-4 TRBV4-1 TGCGCCAGCAGCCAAGCCCCAGGGCAAAACATTCAGTACTTC CASSQAPGQNIQYF
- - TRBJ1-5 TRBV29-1 TGCAGCGTTCCCCCTCGGGTATCCCGGTATCAGCCCCAGCATTTT CSVPPRVSRYQPQHF
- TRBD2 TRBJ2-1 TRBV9 TGTGCCAGCAGCGTAATAGCGGGAGGCCAGGGCAATGAGCAGTTCTTC CASSVIAGGQGNEQFF
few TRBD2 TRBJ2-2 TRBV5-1 TGCGCCAGCAGCTTGACGGGAGGGTACACCGGGGAGCTGTTTTTT CASSLTGGYTGELFF
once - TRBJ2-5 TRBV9 TGTGCCAGCAGCGTAGGAGTCGAAGAGACCCAGTACTTC CASSVGVEETQYF
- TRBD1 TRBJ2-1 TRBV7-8 TGTGCCAGCAGCTTCCAGGGGGCCAATGAGCAGTTCTTC CASSFQGANEQFF
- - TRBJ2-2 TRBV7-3 TGTGCCAGCAGCTTATTGCGGGATGACACCGGGGAGCTGTTTTTT CASSLLRDDTGELFF
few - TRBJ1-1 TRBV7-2 TGTGCCAGCAGCCCGCGACCAGTGAGAGAGGGAGGGACTGAAGCTTTCTTT CASSPRPVREGGTEAFF
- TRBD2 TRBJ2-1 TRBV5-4 TGTGCCAGCAGCTATCTAGCGGGGGCCGCCCACAATGAGCAGTTCTTC CASSYLAGAAHNEQFF
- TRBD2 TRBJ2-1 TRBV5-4 TGTGCCAGCAGCCAGACTAGCGGGAGGAATGAGCAGTTCTTC CASSQTSGRNEQFF
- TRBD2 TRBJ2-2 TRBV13 TGTGCCAGCAGCTTAGCAGGACTAGCGGGAGAGACCGGGGAGCTGTTTTTT CASSLAGLAGETGELFF
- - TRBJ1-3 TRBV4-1 TGCGCCAGCAGCCAATCCCAGGGGCGAAACACCATATATTTT CASSQSQGRNTIYF
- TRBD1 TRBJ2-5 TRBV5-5 TGTGCCAGCAGCTCCGGGACAGGGGACGAGACCCAGTACTTC CASSSGTGDETQYF
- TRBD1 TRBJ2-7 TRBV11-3 TGTGCCAGCAGCTCAGGGGGACAGGCCAACTACGAGCAGTACTTC CASSSGGQANYEQYF
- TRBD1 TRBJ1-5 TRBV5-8 TGTGCCAGCAGCTTGGAGGGGGCGCGGGATCAGCCCCAGCATTTT CASSLEGARDQPQHF
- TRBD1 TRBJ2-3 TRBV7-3 TGTGCCAGCAGCCTCGGGGGACAGGGGCCGAGCACAGATACGCAGTATTTT CASSLGGQGPSTDTQYF
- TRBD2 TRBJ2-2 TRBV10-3 TGTGCCAGCAGTTTAGCGGGTCACACCGGGGAGCTGTTTTTT CASSLAGHTGELFF
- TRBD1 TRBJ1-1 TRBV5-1 TGCGCCAGCAGCTCGACAGGGGTGAACACTGAAGCTTTCTTT CASSSTGVNTEAFF
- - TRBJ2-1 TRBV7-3 TGTGCCAGCAGCTTATCCCCGAGCTCCTACAATGAGCAGTTCTTC CASSLSPSSYNEQFF
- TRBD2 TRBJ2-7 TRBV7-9 TGTGCCAGCAGCAGGACTAGCGGGGCGTCCTACGAGCAGTACTTC CASSRTSGASYEQYF
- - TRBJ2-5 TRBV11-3 TGTGCCAGCAGCCGGGACCAAGAGACCCAGTACTTC CASSRDQETQYF
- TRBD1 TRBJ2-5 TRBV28 TGTGCCAGTACCGTCCAGGGGGTGGAGACCCAGTACTTC CASTVQGVETQYF
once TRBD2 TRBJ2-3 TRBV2 TGTGCCAGCAGCAGACTAGCGGGAGTACAGGATACGCAGTATTTT CASSRLAGVQDTQYF
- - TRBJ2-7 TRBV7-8 TGTGCCAGCAGACCTACCCGGACTTCCTACGAGCAGTACTTC CASRPTRTSYEQYF
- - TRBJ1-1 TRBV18 TGTGCCAGCTCACCGGAGCAGACAGTGAACACTGAAGCTTTCTTT CASSPEQTVNTEAFF
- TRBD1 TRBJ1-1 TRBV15 TGTGCCACCAGCTCTGCAACTAGGACAGGGAAGGCTTTCTTT CATSSATRTGKAFF
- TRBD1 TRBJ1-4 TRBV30 TGTGCCTGGAGTGTACAAGGGGGCGAAGAAAAACTGTTTTTT CAWSVQGGEEKLFF
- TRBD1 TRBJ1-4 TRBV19 TGTGCCAGTAGCTCGGGACAGGGGTACGAAAAACTGTTTTTT CASSSGQGYEKLFF
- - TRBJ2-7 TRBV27 TGTGCCAGCAGTTCTCAGGGCCTCCTCTCCTACGAGCAGTACTTC CASSSQGLLSYEQYF
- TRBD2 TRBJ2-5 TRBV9 TGTGCCAGCAGCGTAGCGGCTAGCGGGAGGGATGAGACCCAGTACTTC CASSVAASGRDETQYF
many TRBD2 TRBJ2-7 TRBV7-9 TGTGCCAGCAGCTTAGAGGCGGGAGTAGGCGAGCAGTACTTC CASSLEAGVGEQYF
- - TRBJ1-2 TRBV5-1 TGCGCCAGCAGCTTGGCAGCGGCAGGGACTTGGACCTATGGCTACACCTTC CASSLAAAGTWTYGYTF
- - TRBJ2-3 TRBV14 TGTGCCAGCAGCCAAGACTTGTGGGAGGCGGATACGCAGTATTTT CASSQDLWEADTQYF
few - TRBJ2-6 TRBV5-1 TGCGCCAGCAGCTTGGACACTGGGGCCAACGTCCTGACTTTC CASSLDTGANVLTF
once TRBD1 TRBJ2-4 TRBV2 TGTGCCAGCAGTCGAATTACAGGGGTAGCCAAAAACATTCAGTACTTC CASSRITGVAKNIQYF
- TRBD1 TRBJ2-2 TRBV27 TGTGCCAGCAGGTGGCAGGGGGCTGCCGGGGAGCTGTTTTTT CASRWQGAAGELFF
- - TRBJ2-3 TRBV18 TGTGCCAGCTCACCTAAAACAGGGAGCACAGATACGCAGTATTTT CASSPKTGSTDTQYF
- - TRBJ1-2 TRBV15 TGTGCCACCAGCACCGGGTCGTTCTATGGCTACACCTTC CATSTGSFYGYTF
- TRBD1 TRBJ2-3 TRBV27 TGTGCCAGCAGTGGACAGGGGGCGACTTTTTCGACAGATACGCAGTATTTT CASSGQGATFSTDTQYF